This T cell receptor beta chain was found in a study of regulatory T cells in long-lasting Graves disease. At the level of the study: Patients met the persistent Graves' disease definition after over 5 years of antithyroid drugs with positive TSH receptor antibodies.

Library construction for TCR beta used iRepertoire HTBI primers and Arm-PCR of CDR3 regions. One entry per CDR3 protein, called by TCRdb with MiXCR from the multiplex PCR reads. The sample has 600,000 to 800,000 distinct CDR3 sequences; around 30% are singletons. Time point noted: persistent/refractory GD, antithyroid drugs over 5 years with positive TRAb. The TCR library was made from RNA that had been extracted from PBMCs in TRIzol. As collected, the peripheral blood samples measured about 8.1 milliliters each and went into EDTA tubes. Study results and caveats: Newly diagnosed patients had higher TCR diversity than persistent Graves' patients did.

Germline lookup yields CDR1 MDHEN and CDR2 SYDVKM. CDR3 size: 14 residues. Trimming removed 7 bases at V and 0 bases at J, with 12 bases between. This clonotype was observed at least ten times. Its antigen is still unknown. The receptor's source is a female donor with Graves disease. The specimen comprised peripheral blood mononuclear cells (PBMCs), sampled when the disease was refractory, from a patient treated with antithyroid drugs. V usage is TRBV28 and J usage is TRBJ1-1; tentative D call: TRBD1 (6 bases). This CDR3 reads CASIGGTMNTEAFF. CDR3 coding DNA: TGTGCCAGCATAGGGGGTACCATGAACACTGAAGCTTTCTTT.